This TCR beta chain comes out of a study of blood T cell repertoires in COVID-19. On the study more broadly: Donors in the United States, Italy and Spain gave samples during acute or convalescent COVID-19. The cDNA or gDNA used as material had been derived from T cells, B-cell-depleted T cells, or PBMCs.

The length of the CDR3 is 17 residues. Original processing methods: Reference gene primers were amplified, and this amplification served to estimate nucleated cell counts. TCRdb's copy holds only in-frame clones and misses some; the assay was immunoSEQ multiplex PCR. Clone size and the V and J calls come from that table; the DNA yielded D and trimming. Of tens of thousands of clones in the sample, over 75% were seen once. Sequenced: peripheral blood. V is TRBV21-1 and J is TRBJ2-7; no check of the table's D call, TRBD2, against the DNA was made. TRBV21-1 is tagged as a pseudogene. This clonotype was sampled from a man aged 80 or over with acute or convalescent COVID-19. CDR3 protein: CASSVRLAGESSYEQYF. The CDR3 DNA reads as TGTGCCAGCAGCGTAAGACTAGCGGGAGAGAGCTCCTACGAGCAGTACTTC.